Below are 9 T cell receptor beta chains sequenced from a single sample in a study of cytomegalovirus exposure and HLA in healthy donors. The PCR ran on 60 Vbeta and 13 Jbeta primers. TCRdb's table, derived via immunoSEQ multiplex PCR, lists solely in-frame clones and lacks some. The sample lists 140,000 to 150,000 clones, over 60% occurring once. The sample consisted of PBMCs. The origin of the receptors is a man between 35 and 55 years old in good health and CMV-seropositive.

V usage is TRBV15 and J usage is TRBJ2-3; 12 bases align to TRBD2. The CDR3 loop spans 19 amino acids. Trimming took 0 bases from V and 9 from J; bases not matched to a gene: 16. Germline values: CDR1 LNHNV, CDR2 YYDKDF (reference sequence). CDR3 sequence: CATSRDTKLLAGGKGTQYF. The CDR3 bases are TGTGCCACCAGCAGAGACACCAAACTACTAGCGGGAGGAAAGGGGACGCAGTATTTT.

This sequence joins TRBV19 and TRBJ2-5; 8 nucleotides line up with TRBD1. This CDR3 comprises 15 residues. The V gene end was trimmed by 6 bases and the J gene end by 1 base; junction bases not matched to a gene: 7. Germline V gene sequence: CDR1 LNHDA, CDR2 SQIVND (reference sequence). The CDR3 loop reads CASSLGTGAQETQYF. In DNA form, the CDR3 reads TGTGCCAGTAGCCTAGGGACAGGCGCCCAAGAGACCCAGTACTTC.

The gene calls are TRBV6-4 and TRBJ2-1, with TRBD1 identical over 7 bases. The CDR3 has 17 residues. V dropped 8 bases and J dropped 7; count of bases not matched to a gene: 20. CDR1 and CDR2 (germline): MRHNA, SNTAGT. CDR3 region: CASGGGQKERSENEQFF. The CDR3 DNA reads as TGTGCCAGCGGTGGGGGACAGAAGGAAAGGAGTGAAAATGAGCAGTTCTTC.

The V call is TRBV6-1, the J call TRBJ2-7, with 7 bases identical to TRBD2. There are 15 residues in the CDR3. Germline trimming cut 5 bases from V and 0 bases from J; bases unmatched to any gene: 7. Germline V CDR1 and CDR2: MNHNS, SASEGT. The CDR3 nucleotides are TGTGCCAGCAGTAAGGGACTATTGAGCTCCTACGAGCAGTACTTC. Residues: CASSKGLLSSYEQYF.

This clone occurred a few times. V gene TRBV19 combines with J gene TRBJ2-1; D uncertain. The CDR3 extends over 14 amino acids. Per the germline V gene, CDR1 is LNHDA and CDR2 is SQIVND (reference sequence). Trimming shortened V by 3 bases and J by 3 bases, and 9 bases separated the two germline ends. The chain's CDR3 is CASSIQQSYNEQFF. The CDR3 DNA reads TGTGCCAGTAGTATTCAACAGAGCTACAATGAGCAGTTCTTC.

The CDR3 nucleotides read TGTGCCAGCAGTGAAGGGGCTAGCGGGGGGCAGTTCTTC. This translates into CASSEGASGGQFF. The chain joins TRBV2 to TRBJ2-1, with 10 bases lining up with TRBD2. The CDR3 sequence is 13 residues long. Germline assignment: CDR1 SNHLY and CDR2 FYNNEI. V lost 1 base, J lost 12 bases, and 3 bases stayed unmatched.

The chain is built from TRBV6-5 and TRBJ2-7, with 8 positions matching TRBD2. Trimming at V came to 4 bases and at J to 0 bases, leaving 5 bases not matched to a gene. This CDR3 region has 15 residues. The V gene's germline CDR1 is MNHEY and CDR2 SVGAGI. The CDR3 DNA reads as TGTGCCAGCAGTTCGACCAGCGGGAGCTCCTACGAGCAGTACTTC. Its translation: CASSSTSGSSYEQYF.

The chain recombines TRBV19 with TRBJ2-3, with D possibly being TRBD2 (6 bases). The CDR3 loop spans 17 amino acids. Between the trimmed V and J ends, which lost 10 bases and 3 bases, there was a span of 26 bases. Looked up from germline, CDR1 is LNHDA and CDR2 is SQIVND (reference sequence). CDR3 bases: TGTGCCACCACCACTTCCTATCAGGCGGGGTATACAGATACGCAGTATTTT. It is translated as CATTTSYQAGYTDTQYF.

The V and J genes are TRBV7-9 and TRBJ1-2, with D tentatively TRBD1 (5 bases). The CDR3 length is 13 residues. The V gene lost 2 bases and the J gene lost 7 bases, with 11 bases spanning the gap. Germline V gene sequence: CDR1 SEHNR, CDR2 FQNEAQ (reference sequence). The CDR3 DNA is TGTGCCAGCAGCTTACTGGGGGAGGGTGGCTACACCTTC. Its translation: CASSLLGEGGYTF.